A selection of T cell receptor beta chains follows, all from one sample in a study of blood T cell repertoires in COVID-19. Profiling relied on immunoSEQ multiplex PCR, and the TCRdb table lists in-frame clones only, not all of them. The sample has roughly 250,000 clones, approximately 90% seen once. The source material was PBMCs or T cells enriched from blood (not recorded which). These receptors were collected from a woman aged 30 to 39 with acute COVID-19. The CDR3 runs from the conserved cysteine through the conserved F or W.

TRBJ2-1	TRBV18	CASSPPTGGNEQFF
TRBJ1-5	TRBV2	CASSSQGVNQPQHF
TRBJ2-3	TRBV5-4	CASSGGQGASTDTQYF
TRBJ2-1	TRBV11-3	CASSLNRLAYNEQFF
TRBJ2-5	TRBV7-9	CASSLSQGAIETQYF
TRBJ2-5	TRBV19	CASRKQGAEETQYF
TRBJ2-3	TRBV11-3	CASSLGEQDGSTDTQYF
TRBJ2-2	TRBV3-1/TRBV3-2	CASRGAPGLKNTGELFF
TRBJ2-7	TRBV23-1	CASSHPFSPAGDPYEQYF
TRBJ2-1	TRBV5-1	CASSLYVLAGENNEQFF
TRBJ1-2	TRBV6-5	CASSSQGFGYTF
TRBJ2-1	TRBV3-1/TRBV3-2	CASRIGTSGPNEQFF
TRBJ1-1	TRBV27	CASSATRGTEAFF
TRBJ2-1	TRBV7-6	CASSLAQAGVEQFF
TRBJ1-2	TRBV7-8	CASSSTRQGRYGYTF
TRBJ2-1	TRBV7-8	CASSPAGGPGNEQFF
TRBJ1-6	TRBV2	CASSFNSGNSPLHF
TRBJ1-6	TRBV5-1	CASSLARSWDSPLHF
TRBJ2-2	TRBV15	CATSRDHFRSRTGELFF
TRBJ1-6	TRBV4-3	CASSQDKWDRGSPLHF
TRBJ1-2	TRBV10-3	CATLVDRENGYTF
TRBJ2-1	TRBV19	CASTPLAGGPNEQFF
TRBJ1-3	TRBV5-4	CASSPAGAGNTIYF
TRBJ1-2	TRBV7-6	CASSPGGTGFYGYTF
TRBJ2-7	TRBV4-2	CASSQQQDYEQYF
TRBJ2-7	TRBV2	CASSVRVSYEQYF
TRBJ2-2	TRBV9	CASSVVGAGELFF
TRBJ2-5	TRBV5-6	CASSLGYRGNQETQYF
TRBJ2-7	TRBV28	CASSFRLYDHEQYF
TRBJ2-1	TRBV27	CASSPRLARGNEQFF
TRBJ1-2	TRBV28	CASSLHMAGVASGYTF
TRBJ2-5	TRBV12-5	CASGGQGRETQYF
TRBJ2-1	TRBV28	CATETSGGNPTYNEQFF
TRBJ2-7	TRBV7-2	CASSSRAGGSLLYEQYF
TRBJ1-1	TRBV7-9	CASSRQGGNTEAFF
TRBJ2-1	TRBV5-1	CASSPDSSYNEQFF
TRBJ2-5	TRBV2	CASSDRGRETQYF
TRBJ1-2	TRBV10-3	CAINEEGYGYTF
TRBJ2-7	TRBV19	CASSPQPQGPYEQYF
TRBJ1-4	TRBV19	CASSAPRGGGIEKLFF
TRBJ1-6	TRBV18	CASSPLRGSSFLYSPLHF
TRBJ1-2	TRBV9	CASSVGQKGYGYTF
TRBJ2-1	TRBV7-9	CASSLWGDPSYNEQFF
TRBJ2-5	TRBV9	CASSPGTEETQYF
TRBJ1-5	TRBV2	CASSYQTGTNQPQHF
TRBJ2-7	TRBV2	CASTGDRNYEQYF
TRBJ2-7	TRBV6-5	CASSYSRLASYEQYF
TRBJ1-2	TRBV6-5	CASKVAGKGYTF
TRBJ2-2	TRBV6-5	CASREGAGELFF
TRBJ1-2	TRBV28	CASRLQGLTRGYTF
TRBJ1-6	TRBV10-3	CAISPTGEPYNSPLHF
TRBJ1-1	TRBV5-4	CASSFSRGNRAEAFF
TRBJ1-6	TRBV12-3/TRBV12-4	CASRIQMDSPLHF
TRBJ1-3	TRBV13	CASTPGQGNTIYF
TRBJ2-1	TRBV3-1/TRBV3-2	CASSLAGGNEQFF